This T cell receptor (beta chain) originates from a study of CD8 T cells in ankylosing spondylitis. Trimming shortened V by 1 base and J by 1 base, and 5 bases separated the two germline ends. This CDR3 spans 14 amino acids. Germline V gene lookup returns CDR1 GTSNPN and CDR2 SVGIG (reference sequence). Quantitative molecular-barcoded 5'-RACE generated the TCR beta libraries. TCRdb itself ran the 5' RACE reads through MiXCR, one entry per CDR3 protein. The data hold about 140,000 distinct CDR3 sequences, with more than 7% observed a single time. The sequenced sample consisted of synovial fluid, either unsorted or a sorted T cell fraction (not recorded which). This clonotype originated in a male donor with ankylosing spondylitis. The chain links TRBV30 to TRBJ2-6; D is unresolved. The CDR3 sequence: CAWSEYSGANVLTF. DNA for the CDR3: TGTGCCTGGAGTGAATATTCTGGGGCCAACGTCCTGACTTTC.